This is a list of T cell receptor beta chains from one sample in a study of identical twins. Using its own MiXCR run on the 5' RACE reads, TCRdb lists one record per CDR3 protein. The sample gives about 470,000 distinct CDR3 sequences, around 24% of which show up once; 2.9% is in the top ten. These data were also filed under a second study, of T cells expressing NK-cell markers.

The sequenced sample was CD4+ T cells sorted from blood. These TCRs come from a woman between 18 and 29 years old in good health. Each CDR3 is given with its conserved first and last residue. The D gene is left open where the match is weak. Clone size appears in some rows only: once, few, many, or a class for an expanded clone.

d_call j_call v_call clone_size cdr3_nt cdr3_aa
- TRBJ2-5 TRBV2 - TGTGCCAGCAGGCACGATAGTCCGGGAGAGACCCAGTACTTC CASRHDSPGETQYF
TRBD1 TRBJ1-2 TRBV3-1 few TGTGCCAGCAGCCAAGGGGGACAGGGGGTGCAAGGCTACACCTTC CASSQGGQGVQGYTF
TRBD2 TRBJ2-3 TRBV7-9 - TGTGCCAGCAGCTGGCTAGCGGGGGCCTCAGATACGCAGTATTTT CASSWLAGASDTQYF
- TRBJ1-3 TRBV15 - TGTGCCACCAGCACTGGGCAGCCTGGAAACACCATATATTTT CATSTGQPGNTIYF
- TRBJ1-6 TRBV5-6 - TGTGCCAGCAGCTTTCCCGGAGGGGGTCGGAATTCACCCCTCCACTTT CASSFPGGGRNSPLHF
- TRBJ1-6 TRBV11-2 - TGTGCCAGCAGCTTAGAAGTCAGATCTTATTATAATTCACCCCTCCACTTT CASSLEVRSYYNSPLHF
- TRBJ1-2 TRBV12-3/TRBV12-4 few TGTGCCAGCAGTCCCCGATTGATGGATGGCTACACCTTC CASSPRLMDGYTF
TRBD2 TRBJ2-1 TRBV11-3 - TGTGCCAGCAGCTTGGGGGGGAGCGAGCAGTTCTTC CASSLGGSEQFF
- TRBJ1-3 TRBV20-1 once TGCAGTGCTAGGGTGATAGGAAACACCATATATTTT CSARVIGNTIYF
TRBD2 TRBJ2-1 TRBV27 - TGTGCCAGCAGTTTAGGACTAGCGGGAAGGGGTGAGCAGTTCTTC CASSLGLAGRGEQFF
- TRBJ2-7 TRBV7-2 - TGTGCCAGCAGCTTTTGGCAGTCCTACGAGCAGTACTTC CASSFWQSYEQYF
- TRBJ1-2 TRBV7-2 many TGTGCCAGCAGCCCTGCGGCCGGCTCTAACTATGGCTACACCTTC CASSPAAGSNYGYTF
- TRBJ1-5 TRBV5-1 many TGCGCCAGCAGCTTGGACGACAGCCATCAGCCCCAGCATTTT CASSLDDSHQPQHF
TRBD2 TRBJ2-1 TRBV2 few TGTGCCAGCGGGGGACTAGCGGGAGGGAATGAGCAGTTCTTC CASGGLAGGNEQFF
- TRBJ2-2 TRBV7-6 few TGTGCCAGCAGCTTAGGCGCAGACACCGGGGAGCTGTTTTTT CASSLGADTGELFF
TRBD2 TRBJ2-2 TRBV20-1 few TGCAGTGGGGACTACAACACCGGGGAGCTGTTTTTT CSGDYNTGELFF
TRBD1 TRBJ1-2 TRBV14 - TGTGCCAGCAGCCCCGGGACAGCAAACTATGGCTACAACTTC CASSPGTANYGYNF
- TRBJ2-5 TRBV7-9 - TGTGCCAGCAGCAAAGCAGAGACCCAGTACTTC CASSKAETQYF
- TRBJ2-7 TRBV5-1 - TGCGCCAGCAGCTTGTCCGGGATCGCCTACGAGCAGTACTTC CASSLSGIAYEQYF
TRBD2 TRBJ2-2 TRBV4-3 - TGCGCCAGCAGCCAAATCCTAGCGGCGACTTCGAACACCGGGGAGCTGTTTTTT CASSQILAATSNTGELFF
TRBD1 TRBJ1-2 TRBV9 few TGTGCCAGCAGCACTCGGACAGGGGTTTTCGATACCTACTATGGCTACACCTTC CASSTRTGVFDTYYGYTF
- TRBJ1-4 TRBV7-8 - TGTGCCAGCAGCTCCCGGACTCAACTGTTTTTT CASSSRTQLFF
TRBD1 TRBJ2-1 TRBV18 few TGTGCCAGCTCACCGAGACAGGGTCTTGGGGATGAGCAGTTCTTC CASSPRQGLGDEQFF
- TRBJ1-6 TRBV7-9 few TGTGCCAGCAGCCAACCACATAATTCACCCCTCCACTTT CASSQPHNSPLHF